This T cell receptor beta chain came from a study of T cell responses to AZD1222 COVID-19 vaccine. Trimming took 5 bases from V and 9 from J; bases not matched to a gene: 7. The germline V gene has CDR1 LNHDA and CDR2 SQIVND (reference sequence). The CDR3 totals 14 residues. General study results and limits: As reported, nearly half of all spike-specific TCRs target variant regions that are unmutated.

Some clones are missing from TCRdb's copy, which holds only in-frame ones; the method was immunoSEQ multiplex PCR. The sample includes 150,000 or so clones, over 80% seen only once; the top ten take about 3.5%. Of note for this clone: Its specificity is unknown.

The J gene is TRBJ2-4, the V gene TRBV19; 10 nucleotides match TRBD1. This sequence was found in an adult who received the AZD1222 COVID-19 vaccine. Sample: peripheral blood, taken 28 days after the second AZD1222 dose. CDR3 DNA sequence: TGTGCCAGTAGTCCTCAGGGACAGGGGTCCATTCAGTACTTC. Its translation: CASSPQGQGSIQYF.